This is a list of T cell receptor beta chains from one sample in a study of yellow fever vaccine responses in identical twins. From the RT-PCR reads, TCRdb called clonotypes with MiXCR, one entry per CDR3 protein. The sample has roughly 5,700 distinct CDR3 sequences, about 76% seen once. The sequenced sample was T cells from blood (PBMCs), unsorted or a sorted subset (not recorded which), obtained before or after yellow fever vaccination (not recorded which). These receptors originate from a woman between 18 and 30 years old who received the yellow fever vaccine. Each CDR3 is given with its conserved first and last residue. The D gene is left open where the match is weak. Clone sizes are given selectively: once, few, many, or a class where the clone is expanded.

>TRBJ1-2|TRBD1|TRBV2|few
CASSLGQATQGYGYTF
TGTGCCAGCAGTCTTGGACAGGCCACGCAGGGCTATGGCTACACCTTC
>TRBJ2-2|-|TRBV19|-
CASKGLGTGELFF
TGTGCCAGTAAAGGGCTGGGGACCGGGGAGCTGTTTTTT
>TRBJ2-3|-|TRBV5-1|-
CASSLPTSPEGTDTQYF
TGCGCCAGCAGCTTGCCCACTTCTCCCGAGGGCACAGATACGCAGTATTTT
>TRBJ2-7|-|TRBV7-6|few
CASSLAKGYEQYF
TGTGCCAGCAGCTTAGCAAAGGGCTACGAGCAGTACTTC
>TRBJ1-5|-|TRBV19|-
CASRPANQPQHF
TGTGCCAGTAGGCCCGCCAATCAGCCCCAGCATTTT
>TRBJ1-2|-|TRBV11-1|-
CASSPQGGDYGYTF
TGTGCCAGCAGCCCTCAGGGCGGCGACTATGGCTACACCTTC
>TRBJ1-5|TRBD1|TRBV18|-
CASSPGQGGNQPQHF
TGTGCCAGCTCACCCGGACAGGGTGGCAATCAGCCCCAGCATTTT
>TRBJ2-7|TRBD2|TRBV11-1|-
CASSAGGLNEQYF
TGTGCCAGCAGTGCGGGAGGGTTAAACGAGCAGTACTTC
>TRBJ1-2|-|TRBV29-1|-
CSVSKDGYGYTF
TGCAGCGTTTCAAAGGATGGATATGGCTACACCTTC
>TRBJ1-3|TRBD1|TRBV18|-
CASSPYWTGGTGNTIYF
TGTGCCAGCTCACCTTATTGGACAGGGGGGACTGGAAACACCATATATTTT
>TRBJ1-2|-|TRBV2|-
CASAFRDSAGYTF
TGTGCCAGCGCTTTTCGAGACTCGGCTGGCTACACCTTC
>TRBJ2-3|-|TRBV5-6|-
CASSPDGADTQYF
TGTGCCAGCAGCCCGGATGGGGCCGATACGCAGTATTTT
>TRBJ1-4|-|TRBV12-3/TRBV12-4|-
CASSLGGRMEKLFF
TGTGCCAGCAGTTTAGGGGGGAGGATGGAAAAACTGTTTTTT
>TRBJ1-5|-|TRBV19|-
CASSGERSNQPQHF
TGTGCCAGTTCTGGGGAGAGAAGCAATCAGCCCCAGCATTTT
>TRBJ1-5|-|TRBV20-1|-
CSASQGRAAQHF
TGCAGTGCCAGCCAGGGGAGAGCGGCCCAGCATTTT
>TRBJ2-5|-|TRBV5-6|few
CASSLGQSLQETQYF
TGTGCCAGCAGCTTGGGCCAGAGCCTCCAAGAGACCCAGTACTTC
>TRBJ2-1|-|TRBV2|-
CASMVQWGNEQFF
TGTGCCAGCATGGTCCAATGGGGAAATGAGCAGTTCTTC
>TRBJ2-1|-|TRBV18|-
CASSPADANNEQFF
TGTGCCAGCTCACCCGCCGATGCGAACAATGAGCAGTTCTTC
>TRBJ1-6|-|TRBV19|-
CAKPRLLHF
TGTGCCAAACCCCGGCTCCTCCACTTT
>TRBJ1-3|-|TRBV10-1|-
CASSDGWGNTIYF
TGCGCCAGCAGTGACGGTTGGGGAAACACCATATATTTT
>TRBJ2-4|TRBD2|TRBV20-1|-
CSASEPRGAKNIQYF
TGCAGTGCTAGCGAGCCGCGGGGGGCCAAAAACATTCAGTACTTC
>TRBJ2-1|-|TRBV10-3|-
CAIKGEEYNEQFF
TGTGCCATCAAGGGGGAGGAATACAATGAGCAGTTCTTC
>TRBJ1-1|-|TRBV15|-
CATSSYRANTEAFF
TGTGCCACCAGCAGCTACAGGGCGAACACTGAAGCTTTCTTT
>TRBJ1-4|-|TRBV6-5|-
CASSYGLRGLEDEKLFF
TGTGCCAGCAGTTACGGACTTAGGGGGTTGGAAGATGAAAAACTGTTTTTT
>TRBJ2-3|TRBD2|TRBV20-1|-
CSARDFSGKHSTDTQYF
TGCAGTGCTAGAGATTTCAGCGGGAAACATAGCACAGATACGCAGTATTTT
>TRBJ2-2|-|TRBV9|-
CASSVASGGELFF
TGTGCCAGCAGCGTAGCGTCGGGGGGGGAGCTGTTTTTT
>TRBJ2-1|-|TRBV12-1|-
CASSFDRYNEQFF
TGTGCCAGCAGCTTTGACAGATACAATGAGCAGTTCTTC
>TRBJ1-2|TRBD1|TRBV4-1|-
CASSQGTGNYGYTF
TGCGCCAGCAGCCAGGGGACAGGCAACTATGGCTACACCTTC
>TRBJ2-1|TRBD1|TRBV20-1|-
CSARDGTVYNEQFF
TGCAGTGCTAGAGATGGGACAGTGTACAATGAGCAGTTCTTC
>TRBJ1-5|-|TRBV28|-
CAGGADYSNQPQHF
TGTGCCGGCGGGGCAGATTATAGCAATCAGCCCCAGCATTTT
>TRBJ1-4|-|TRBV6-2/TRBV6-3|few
CASSYRGRNNEKLFF
TGTGCCAGCAGTTACAGGGGCAGAAATAATGAAAAACTGTTTTTT
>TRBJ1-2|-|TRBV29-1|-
CSAGGQTHSGYTF
TGCAGCGCTGGAGGACAGACTCATTCGGGCTACACCTTC
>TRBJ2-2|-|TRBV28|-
CASSFGTGTTGELFF
TGTGCCAGCAGTTTTGGTACAGGGACAACCGGGGAGCTGTTTTTT
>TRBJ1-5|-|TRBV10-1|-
CASSESTPQAENYQPQHF
TGCGCCAGCAGTGAGTCGACTCCTCAGGCAGAAAACTATCAGCCCCAGCATTTT
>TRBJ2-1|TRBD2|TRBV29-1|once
CSVGREALLNEQFF
TGCAGCGTTGGTCGGGAGGCCTTGTTGAATGAGCAGTTCTTC
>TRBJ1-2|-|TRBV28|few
CASNTDNYGYTF
TGTGCCAGCAATACTGATAACTATGGCTACACCTTC
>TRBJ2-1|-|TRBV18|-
CASSPPSAPLNEQFF
TGTGCCAGCTCACCACCCTCGGCTCCCCTCAATGAGCAGTTCTTC
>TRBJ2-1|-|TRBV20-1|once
CSARRALSSYNEQFF
TGCAGTGCTAGAAGGGCCCTAAGCTCCTACAATGAGCAGTTCTTC
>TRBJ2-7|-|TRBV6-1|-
CASSVGLGEQYF
TGTGCCAGCAGTGTGGGGCTCGGGGAGCAGTACTTC
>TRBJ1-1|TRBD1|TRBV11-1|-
CASRDTGGGTEAFF
TGTGCCAGCCGCGACACAGGGGGCGGGACTGAAGCTTTCTTT